This TCR beta chain was recorded in a study of cytomegalovirus exposure and HLA in healthy donors (dated by TCRdb to about 2017). About the study as a whole: According to an earlier analysis of a few hundred of the donors, about 170 million T cells yielded 90 million to 130 million unique TCR beta sequences and around 280 Gb of sequence data. Alongside the repertoire data, information on donor age, sex, ethnicity and CMV serostatus was compiled. Every repertoire in the discovery cohort had been generated on one and the same sequencing platform. High-throughput TCR immunosequencing, statistical association of individual TCRs with disease status, and machine learning were combined to predict cytomegalovirus infection status. Using immunosequencing, the study profiled T cell repertoires from 640 or so subjects and related those repertoires to cytomegalovirus serostatus. The aim of the study was to test whether cataloging public T cell receptors could identify signatures of past pathogen exposure. Roughly 5 DR-DQ haplotypes were treated as single units for association and clustering because of strong linkage in the cohort. A later analysis re-analyzed previously published TCR beta repertoires from 660 or so donors and added high-resolution HLA genotyping to study TCR occurrence patterns. Around 320 gigabases of sequencing data and tens of millions of unique TCR sequences were included in an early release covering roughly 600 HLA-typed donors. A separate validation cohort of about 110 different subjects was used in addition to the roughly 700-subject first cohort. In the later analysis, no new phenotypic data were used to find candidate immune exposures; instead, reliance was placed on TCR beta sequences and their occurrence across donors. In a later genetic analysis, genome-wide SNP genotypes for about 55% of the roughly 700 donors were used, and that subset was treated as a discovery cohort. The genetic ancestry cluster associated with self-reported Caucasian donors included roughly 84% of the 398 genotyped donors. In an earlier analysis of about 590 of the donors, high-throughput TCR beta sequencing was used to judge whether each TCR beta V gene segment behaved as functional or pseudogenic. HLA typing included class I and class II loci at four-digit resolution. Typing coverage differed by locus: A, B, C, DRB1 and DQB1 were typed in roughly 629-630 donors, DQA1 in 500 to 550, DPA1 in roughly 590, and DPB1 in approximately 450. Across some 400 genotyped donors of the cohort, an average of about 220,000 unique TCR beta nucleotide sequences per donor were sequenced, and roughly 20% of those sequences were non-productive.

Library preparation employed the immunoSEQ multiplex PCR assay. For the multiplex PCR, a mixture combining 60 forward primers for TCR Vbeta segments and 13 reverse primers for TCR Jbeta segments was used. A multiplex PCR assay on genomic DNA amplified the CDR3 region of rearranged TCR beta genes. Amplified TCR beta libraries were sequenced as 87-base-pair reads on the Illumina HiSeq System. The study's own analysis went as follows. In a later analysis, some 80 million unique TCR beta chains were counted across the approximately 670 repertoires, and roughly 11 million of these chains were shared by at least two donors. Raw reads were error-corrected and collapsed into unique sequences with a nearest-neighbor algorithm that merged closely related sequences to remove PCR and sequencing errors. CDR3 sequences were aligned to IMGT reference sequences to assign V, D and J gene segments. For a sequence to be retained, a match of at least six nucleotides was required to both a V gene segment and a J gene segment. Rearrangements were classified as productive when the CDR3 lacked stop codons and remained in frame with V and J, and all other rearrangements were classified as non-productive. CDR3 was defined according to IMGT convention as the region running from the second conserved V-encoded cysteine to the conserved J-encoded phenylalanine. The earlier analysis of about 560 of the donors excluded any sequence lacking an unambiguous match to a single V gene segment. An earlier analysis of 587 of the donors classified V segments as functional when productive rearrangements were above 56.7% and as segregating when the standard deviation between donors was above 5%. A statistical classification framework was built to diagnose cytomegalovirus status from the catalog of TCR beta chain sequences. In a later analysis, TCR nucleotide sequences were compared against IMGT/GENE-DB human TR gene sequences so that V and J genes could be assigned. A later analysis assigned CDR3 sequences and most-parsimonious VDJ recombination scenarios with the TCRdist pipeline. In a later analysis, each TCR beta chain was defined by its CDR3 amino acid sequence together with its V-gene family, and reads lacking a unique V-gene family were excluded. To address suspected cross-contamination and a sequencing artifact, a later analysis removed 592 highly shared, low-generation-probability nucleotide sequences. For each public chain, a later analysis derived a clonal expansion index from normalized ranks of inferred template counts within each repertoire. Generation probabilities in a later analysis came from a VDJ recombination model fitted to out-of-frame rearrangements, and those results were checked against IGoR. In a later analysis, hypergeometric tests were used to score TCR-TCR, TCR-HLA and TCR-CMV co-occurrence, with a repertoire-size bias correction applied to TCR pairs. To estimate false discovery rates, a later analysis permuted the HLA or CMV assignments 20 times. In a later analysis, co-occurring TCRs were grouped using DBSCAN, with TCRdist sequence similarity added in when clustering inside HLA-allele-positive subsets. For co-occurrence clustering, repertoires with fewer than 30,000 or more than 120,000 public chains were excluded, along with five or six repertoires with anomalous nucleotide sharing. Entries here come from immuneACCESS through TCRdb and include only in-frame sequences with V and J called. Some clones fail to appear in such tables; in the studies checked, an unresolved V gene covers under half of the shortfall, and the cause of the remainder is unknown. V, J and clone size derive from that table, while D and trimming were established from the DNA sequence. This sample is represented by under 200,000 clones; 75% to 85% of them were singletons. Roughly 10% of the sample comes from the top ten.

The CDR3 numbers 12 residues from cysteine through phenylalanine. Left in the record is the CDR3 DNA by itself, 36 bases read in frame from the first base. CDR1 and CDR2 (SGHRS, YFSETQ) derive from the germline V gene. Trimming removed 4 bases from V and 7 bases from J, leaving 12 bases between the germline ends. Study-wide conclusions, independent of this receptor: A further reported finding was that TCR beta sequences accurately predicted the HLA-A and HLA-B alleles for most subjects in the first cohort. Because counts were too low, roughly 18 rarely observed V segments, including chromosome 9 orphons, were left out of the earlier analysis of approximately 500 of the donors. For the cohort, immune exposure information was limited to CMV serostatus. An association between a missense DCLRE1C variant and V-gene and J-gene trimming of TCR beta chains was found in a later genetic analysis and replicated in an independent cohort. Three of the identified cytomegalovirus-associated TCR beta chains were confirmed in vitro to be specific for cytomegalovirus antigens. Most TCR sequences were seen in very few donors, while some public TCRs were found in many individuals. According to a later analysis, TCR association rates differed among HLA loci, with DRB1 alleles showing the most associated TCRs and HLA-C alleles showing the fewest. A later genetic analysis reported fewer N-insertions in productive TCRs among donors in an Asian-associated ancestry cluster than the roughly 690-donor mean. Linkage disequilibrium might explain the correlated functional status among segregating V segments, but an unknown experimental factor could not be excluded. The authors suggested that the approach could potentially be generalized to other disease states and immunological phenotypes. Some IMGT-functional V segments, including TRBV6-2 and TRBV6-3, could not be distinguished by the 87-base-pair reads and were therefore excluded. In an earlier analysis of 450 to 750 of the donors, most TCR beta V segments appeared in productive rearrangements about 87% or about 30% of the time, broadly matching IMGT annotations. The presence/absence analyses assumed that sequencing depth was roughly uniform across donors, and that assumption may not be true. This cohort had only TCR beta chains sequenced, and the lack of alpha or paired-chain data limited which features could be detected. Compared with equally common non-associated chains, HLA-associated TCR beta chains in a later analysis were more clonally expanded and had lower generation probabilities. In a later analysis, some 18,000 TCR beta sequences were associated with specific HLA alleles at a false discovery rate of 0.05. According to a later analysis, most CMV-associated TCR beta chains appeared to be HLA-restricted, and the HLA associations seemed to be driven largely by CMV exposure. When HLA alleles, especially DR and DQ, strongly co-occurred, TCR associations were difficult to assign to individual alleles. The study listed approximately 160 TCR beta chains as associated with cytomegalovirus. Cytomegalovirus status was reported to be diagnosed by the classifier with high specificity and sensitivity in both the original and validation cohorts. The sequencing pipeline was judged likely to have produced a cluster of highly shared sequence variants as a technical artifact. A later analysis reported that several top co-occurrence clusters appeared linked to parvovirus B19, influenza, CMV and Epstein-Barr virus. Because HLA typing was unavailable for some donors at each locus, only the typed subset was used in association tests.

In total, roughly 670 healthy bone marrow donors made up the cohort. All cohort members were sampled while nominally healthy, although unrecorded immune exposures were likely present. The donor tested CMV seropositive and was one of the 289 seropositive cohort members. A peripheral blood sample was provided by each donor, and peripheral blood mononuclear cells were used for TCR beta sequencing. The Qiagen DNeasy Blood Extraction Kit was used to extract genomic DNA from the blood cell samples. As to this clone: Its binding antigen is unknown. No much larger clone is present one base from it, and per-base qualities are unavailable.

Input material: PBMCs. The receptor chain draws on TRBV5-1 and TRBJ2-7; the D segment could be TRBD2, given 5 matching bases. The receptor's source is a man aged 50-60 years in good health and CMV-seropositive. The nucleotide sequence is TGCGCCAGCAGCCCCTCGTGGGAGGAGCAGTACTTC. Its protein product is CASSPSWEEQYF.